A few counts support the clone carrying this T cell receptor (beta chain). Libraries were prepared by immunoSEQ multiplex PCR; TCRdb keeps only in-frame clonotypes and omits some of them. The sample records about 160,000 clones, roughly 80% being singletons. This entry is derived from a study of blood T cell repertoires in COVID-19. Germline loops: CDR1 GTSNPN, CDR2 SVGIG (reference sequence). V shed 4 bases and J 2 bases; nucleotides not matched to a gene: 1. This CDR3 is 13 amino acids long. Sequenced sample: PBMCs or T cells enriched from blood (not recorded which). The V and J genes are TRBV30 and TRBJ2-3, with 9 bases that match TRBD2. The sequence was collected from a woman in her sixties or seventies who had recovered from COVID-19. Here the CDR3 DNA reads TGTGCCTGGACTAGCGGGGTCACAGATACGCAGTATTTT. Residues: CAWTSGVTDTQYF.